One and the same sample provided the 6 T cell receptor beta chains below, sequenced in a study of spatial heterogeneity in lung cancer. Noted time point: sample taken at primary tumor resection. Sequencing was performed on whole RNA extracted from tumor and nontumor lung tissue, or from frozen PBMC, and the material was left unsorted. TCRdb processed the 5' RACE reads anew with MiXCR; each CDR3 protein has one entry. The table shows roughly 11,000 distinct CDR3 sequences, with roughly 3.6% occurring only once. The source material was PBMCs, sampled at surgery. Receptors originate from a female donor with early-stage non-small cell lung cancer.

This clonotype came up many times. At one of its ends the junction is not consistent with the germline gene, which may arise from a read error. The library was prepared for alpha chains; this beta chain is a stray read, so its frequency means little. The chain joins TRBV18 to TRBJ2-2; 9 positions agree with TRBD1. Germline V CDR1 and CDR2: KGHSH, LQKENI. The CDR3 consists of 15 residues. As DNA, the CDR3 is TGTGCCAGCTCACCCGGGACAGGGAGCACCAGGGAGCTGTTTTTT. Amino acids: CASSPGTGSTRELFF.

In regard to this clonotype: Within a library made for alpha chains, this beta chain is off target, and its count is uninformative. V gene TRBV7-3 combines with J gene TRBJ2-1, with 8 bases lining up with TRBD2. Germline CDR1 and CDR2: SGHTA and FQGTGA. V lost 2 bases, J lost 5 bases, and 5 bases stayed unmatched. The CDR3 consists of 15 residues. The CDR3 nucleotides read TGTGCCAGCAGCTTACAAACGGGACTAGACAATGAGCAGTTCTTC. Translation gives CASSLQTGLDNEQFF.

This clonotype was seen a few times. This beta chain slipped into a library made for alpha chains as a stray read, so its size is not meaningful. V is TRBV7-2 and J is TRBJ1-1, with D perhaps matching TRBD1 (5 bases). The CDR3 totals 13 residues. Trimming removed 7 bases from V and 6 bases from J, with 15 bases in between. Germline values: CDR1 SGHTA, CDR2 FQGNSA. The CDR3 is CASTLGGIAEAFF. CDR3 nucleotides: TGTGCCAGCACCCTTGGGGGTATAGCTGAAGCTTTCTTT.

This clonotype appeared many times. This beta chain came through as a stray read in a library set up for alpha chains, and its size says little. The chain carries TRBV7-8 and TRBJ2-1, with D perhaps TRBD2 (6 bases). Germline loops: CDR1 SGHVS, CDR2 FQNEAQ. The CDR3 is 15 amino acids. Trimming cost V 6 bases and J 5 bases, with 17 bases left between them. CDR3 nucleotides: TGTGCCAGCAGGCCAACGATTCGGGGGAACAATGAGCAGTTCTTC. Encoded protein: CASRPTIRGNNEQFF.

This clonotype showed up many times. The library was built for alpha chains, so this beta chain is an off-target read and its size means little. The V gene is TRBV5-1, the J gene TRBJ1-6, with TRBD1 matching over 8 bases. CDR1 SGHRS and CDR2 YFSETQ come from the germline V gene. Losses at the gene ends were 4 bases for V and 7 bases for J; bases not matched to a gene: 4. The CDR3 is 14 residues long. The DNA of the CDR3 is TGCGCCAGCAGCCCCCGGGACAGGAATTCACCCCTCCACTTT. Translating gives CASSPRDRNSPLHF.

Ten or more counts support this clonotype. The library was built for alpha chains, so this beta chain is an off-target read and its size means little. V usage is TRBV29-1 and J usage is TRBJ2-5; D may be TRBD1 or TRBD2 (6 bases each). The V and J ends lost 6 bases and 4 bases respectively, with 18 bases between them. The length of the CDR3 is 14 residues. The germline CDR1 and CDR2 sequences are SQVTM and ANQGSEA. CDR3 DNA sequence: TGCAGCGTCCGGTCGGGAGAAGGGGGAGAGACCCAGTACTTC. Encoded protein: CSVRSGEGGETQYF.